The clone carrying this T cell receptor beta chain was found many times. Each TCR cDNA molecule bore a unique molecular identifier. Each CDR3 protein is one row after TCRdb ran MiXCR on the 5' RACE reads. The table shows about 85,000 distinct CDR3 sequences, with approximately 20% occurring only once. Documented time point: sample taken at primary tumor resection. Unsorted whole RNA of tumor, nontumor lung or frozen PBMC was sequenced. The donors, 60 to 80 patients with untreated early-stage non-small cell lung cancer, provided the samples. The data derive from a study of spatial heterogeneity in lung cancer. Overall study: The count of detected beta-chain sequences consistently exceeded that of alpha-chain sequences.

The TCR originated in a male donor with early-stage non-small cell lung cancer. The input for sequencing was PBMCs, taken at surgery.

The CDR3 DNA reads as TGTGCCATCAGTGACCCGGGACAGAAAAACATTCAGTACTTC. It yields the protein CAISDPGQKNIQYF. The genes are TRBV10-3 and TRBJ2-4, with TRBD1 matching over 7 bases. J was trimmed by 4 bases and V by 3 bases; bases with no gene match: 3. CDR1 is ENHRY and CDR2 is SYGVKD in the germline V gene. The CDR3 is 14 residues long.